Reported below is one T cell receptor (beta chain). No antigen is known for it. These data come from a study of cytomegalovirus exposure and HLA in healthy donors. At the level of the study: Earlier sequencing of some 190 million T cells yielded around 120 million unique TCR beta sequences.

The V and J ends lost 6 bases and 5 bases, in that order; junction bases with no gene match: 11. Germline V CDR1 and CDR2: SGHAT, FQNNGV. This CDR3 region has 15 residues. The study's findings and limits: Judged likely to be a sequencing artifact was a cluster of highly shared sequence variants. Previously analyzed data showed that most TCR beta V segments were productive at a frequency of about 87% or about 30%.

The PCR made use of 60 Vbeta and 13 Jbeta primers. Clones were sequenced by immunoSEQ multiplex PCR, and TCRdb holds only the in-frame ones, with some missing. Counted here are around 100,000 clones, more than 70% occurring once; the ten biggest clones make up under 5%. Sequencing was carried out using PBMCs. The source of this sequence is a male donor in good health and CMV-seropositive. The rearrangement links TRBV11-2 to TRBJ2-5; TRBD1 matches 8 bases. The CDR3 region is CASRGVRGRKETQYF. CDR3 nucleotides: TGTGCCAGCAGGGGGGTCAGGGGGCGCAAGGAGACCCAGTACTTC.